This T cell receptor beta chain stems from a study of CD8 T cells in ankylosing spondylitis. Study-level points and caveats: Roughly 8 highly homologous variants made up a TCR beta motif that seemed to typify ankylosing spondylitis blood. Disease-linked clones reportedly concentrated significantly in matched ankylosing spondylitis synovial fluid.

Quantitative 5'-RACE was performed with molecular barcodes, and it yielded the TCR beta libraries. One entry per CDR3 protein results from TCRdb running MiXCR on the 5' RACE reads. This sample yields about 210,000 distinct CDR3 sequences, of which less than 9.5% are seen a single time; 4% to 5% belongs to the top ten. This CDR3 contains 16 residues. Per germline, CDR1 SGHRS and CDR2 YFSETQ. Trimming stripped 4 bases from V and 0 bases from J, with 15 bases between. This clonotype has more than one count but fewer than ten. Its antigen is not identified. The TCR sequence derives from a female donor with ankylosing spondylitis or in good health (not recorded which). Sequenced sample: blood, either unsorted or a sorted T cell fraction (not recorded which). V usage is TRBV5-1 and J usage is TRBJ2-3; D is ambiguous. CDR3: CASSRQSLTSTDTQYF. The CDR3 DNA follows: TGCGCCAGCAGCCGCCAGTCCTTGACTAGCACAGATACGCAGTATTTT.